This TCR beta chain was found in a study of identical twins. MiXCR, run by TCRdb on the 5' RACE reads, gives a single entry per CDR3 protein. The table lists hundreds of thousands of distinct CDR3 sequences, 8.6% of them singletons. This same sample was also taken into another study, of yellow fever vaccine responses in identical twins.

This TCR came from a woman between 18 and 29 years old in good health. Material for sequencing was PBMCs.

The DNA for the CDR3 is TGCGCCAGCAGTACCGGACCGAACACCGGGGAGCTGTTTTTT. Its translation: CASSTGPNTGELFF. The rearrangement uses TRBV5-1 and TRBJ2-2, with D hard to call. V lost 5 bases to trimming and J lost 0 bases, with 8 bases between them. CDR3 size: 14 residues. Germline-derived CDR1 and CDR2 are SGHRS and YFSETQ.